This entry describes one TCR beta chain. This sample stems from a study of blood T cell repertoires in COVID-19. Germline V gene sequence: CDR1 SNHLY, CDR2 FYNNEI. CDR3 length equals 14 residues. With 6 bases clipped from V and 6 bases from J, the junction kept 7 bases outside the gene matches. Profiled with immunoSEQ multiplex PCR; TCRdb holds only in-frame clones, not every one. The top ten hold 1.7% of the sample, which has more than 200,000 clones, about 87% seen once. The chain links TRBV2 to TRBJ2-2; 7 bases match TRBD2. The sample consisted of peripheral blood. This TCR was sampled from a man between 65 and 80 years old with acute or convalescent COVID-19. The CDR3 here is CASSSLGGAGELFF. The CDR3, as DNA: TGTGCCAGCAGCAGCTTGGGGGGGGCCGGGGAGCTGTTTTTT.